Sequencing of this T cell receptor (beta chain) was carried out in a study of blood T cell repertoires in COVID-19. As for the study in general: Whether acute or convalescent, the COVID-19 samples came from the United States, Italy and Spain.

Produced via immunoSEQ multiplex PCR; TCRdb's table is partial and in-frame only. The sample contains about 160,000 clones, about 90% of which appear only once. The CDR3 totals 16 residues. Trimming pared 1 base from V and 5 bases from J, leaving 14 bases between. CDR1 is MGHRA and CDR2 is YSYEKL in the germline V gene. The chain joins TRBV4-1 to TRBJ1-4; D gene ambiguous. The sequenced material came from peripheral blood. The origin of this receptor is a woman aged 70-85 years with acute or convalescent COVID-19. CDR3 bases: TGCGCCAGCAGCCAAGTTGACCGGGTCTACAATGAAAAACTGTTTTTT. It specifies CASSQVDRVYNEKLFF.